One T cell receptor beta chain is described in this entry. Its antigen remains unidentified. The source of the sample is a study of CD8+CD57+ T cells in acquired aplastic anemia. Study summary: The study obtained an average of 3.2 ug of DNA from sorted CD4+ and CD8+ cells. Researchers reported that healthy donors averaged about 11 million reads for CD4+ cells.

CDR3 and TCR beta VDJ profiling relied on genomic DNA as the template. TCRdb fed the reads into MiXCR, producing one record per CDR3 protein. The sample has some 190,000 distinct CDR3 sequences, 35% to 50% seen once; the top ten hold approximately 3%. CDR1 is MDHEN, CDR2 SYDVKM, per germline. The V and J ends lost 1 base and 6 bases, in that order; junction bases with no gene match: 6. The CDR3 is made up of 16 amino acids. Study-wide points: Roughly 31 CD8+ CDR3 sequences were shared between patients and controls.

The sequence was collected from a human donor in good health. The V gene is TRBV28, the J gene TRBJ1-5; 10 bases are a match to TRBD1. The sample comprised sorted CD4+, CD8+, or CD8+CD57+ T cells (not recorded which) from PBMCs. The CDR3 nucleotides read TGTGCCAGCAGTTTATACTCGGGACAGGGGTTTCAGCCCCAGCATTTT. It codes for CASSLYSGQGFQPQHF.